The entry below describes one T cell receptor beta chain. Sequencing relied on immunoSEQ assay v3.0, run at survey level. TCRdb keeps only in-frame clones here, not all; method: immunoSEQ multiplex PCR. This sample carries under 40,000 clones, 80% to 90% of them seen once, and the ten largest clones take around 13%. The V and J ends lost 5 bases and 5 bases, in that order; junction bases with no gene match: 11. CDR1 is SEHNR, CDR2 FQNEAQ, per germline (reference sequence). The CDR3 contains 15 residues. This sample was included in a study of long-term antiretroviral therapy in people with HIV. The V and J genes are TRBV7-9 and TRBJ2-7; 8 bases align to TRBD2. The specimen was unsorted PBMCs, collected 0.3 years after starting antiretroviral therapy. This receptor was obtained from a man in his late teens or twenties with HIV. CDR3 in amino acids: CASSRGYNGGDEQYF. The CDR3 DNA sequence: TGTGCCAGCAGCCGTGGGTATAACGGGGGGGACGAGCAGTACTTC.